This TCR beta chain was sequenced during a study of cytomegalovirus exposure and HLA in healthy donors. Between the trimmed V and J ends, which lost 7 bases and 0 bases, there was a span of 21 bases. The CDR3 has 18 residues. The germline V gene encodes CDR1 WNHNN and CDR2 SYGVQD (reference sequence). Use of 60 Vbeta and 13 Jbeta primers characterized the PCR. Libraries were prepared by immunoSEQ multiplex PCR; TCRdb keeps only in-frame clonotypes and omits some of them. The profile shows about 100,000 clones, around three quarters of them singletons. The chain recombines TRBV10-1 with TRBJ2-2; perhaps TRBD1 as D (5 bases). Material for sequencing was PBMCs. The source of this sequence is a man between 35 and 55 years old in good health and CMV-seronegative. CDR3 sequence reads: CASNRKKRRGSNTGELFF. Here the CDR3 DNA reads TGCGCCAGCAATCGTAAGAAGCGTAGGGGCTCGAACACCGGGGAGCTGTTTTTT.